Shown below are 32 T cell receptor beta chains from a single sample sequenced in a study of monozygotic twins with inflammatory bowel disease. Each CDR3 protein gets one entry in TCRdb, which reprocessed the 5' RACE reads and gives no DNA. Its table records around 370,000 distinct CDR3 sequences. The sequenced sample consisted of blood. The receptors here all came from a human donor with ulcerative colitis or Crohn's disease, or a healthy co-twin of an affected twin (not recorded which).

The CDR3 reads CASSQDERGAYNEQFF. The V call is TRBV4-3, the J call TRBJ2-1; TCRdb proposes TRBD2, but this gene call is untestable without DNA. CDR1 and CDR2 from the germline V gene are LGHNA and YSLEER. This CDR3 region has 16 residues.

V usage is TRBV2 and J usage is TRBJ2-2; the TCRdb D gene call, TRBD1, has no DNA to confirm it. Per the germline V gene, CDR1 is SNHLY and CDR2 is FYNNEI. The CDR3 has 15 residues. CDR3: CASSPRGANTGELFF.

CDR3: CASSRNQGVGYEQYF. The chain is built from TRBV6-1 and TRBJ2-7; checking the TCRdb D call of TRBD1 is not possible without DNA. The germline V gene has CDR1 MNHNS and CDR2 SASEGT. This CDR3 spans 15 amino acids.

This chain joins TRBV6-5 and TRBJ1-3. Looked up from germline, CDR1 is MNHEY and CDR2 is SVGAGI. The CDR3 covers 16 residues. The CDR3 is CASSYSGWISGNTIYF.

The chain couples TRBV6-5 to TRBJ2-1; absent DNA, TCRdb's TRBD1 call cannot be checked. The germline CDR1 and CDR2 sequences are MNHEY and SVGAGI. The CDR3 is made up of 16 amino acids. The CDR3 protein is CASSYELAGARNEQFF.

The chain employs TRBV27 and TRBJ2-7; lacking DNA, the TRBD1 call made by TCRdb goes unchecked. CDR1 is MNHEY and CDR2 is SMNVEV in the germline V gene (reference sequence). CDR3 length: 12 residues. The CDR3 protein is CASMGAYYEQYF.

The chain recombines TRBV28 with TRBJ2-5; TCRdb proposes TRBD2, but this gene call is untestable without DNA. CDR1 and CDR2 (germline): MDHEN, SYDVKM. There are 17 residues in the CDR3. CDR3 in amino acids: CASSFQTSGGEQETQYF.

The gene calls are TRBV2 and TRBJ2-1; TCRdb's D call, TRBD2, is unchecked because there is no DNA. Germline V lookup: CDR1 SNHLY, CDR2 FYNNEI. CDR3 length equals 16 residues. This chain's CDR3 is CASSEERGRAYNEQFF.

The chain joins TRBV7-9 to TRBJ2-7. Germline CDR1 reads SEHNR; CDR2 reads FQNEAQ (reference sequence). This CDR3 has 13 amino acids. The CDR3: CASSLAFKDEQYF.

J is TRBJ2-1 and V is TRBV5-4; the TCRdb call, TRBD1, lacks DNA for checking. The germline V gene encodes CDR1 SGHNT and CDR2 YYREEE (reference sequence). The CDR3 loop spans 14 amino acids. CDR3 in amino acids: CASSSGYRLNEQFF.

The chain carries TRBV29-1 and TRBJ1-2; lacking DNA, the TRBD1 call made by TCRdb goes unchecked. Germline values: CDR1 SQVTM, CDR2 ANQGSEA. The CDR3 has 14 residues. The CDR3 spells CSAARQGGSYGYTF.

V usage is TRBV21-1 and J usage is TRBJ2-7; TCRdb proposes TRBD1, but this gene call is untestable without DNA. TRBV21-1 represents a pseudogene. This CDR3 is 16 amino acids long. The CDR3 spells CASSKEGTRPTYEQYF.

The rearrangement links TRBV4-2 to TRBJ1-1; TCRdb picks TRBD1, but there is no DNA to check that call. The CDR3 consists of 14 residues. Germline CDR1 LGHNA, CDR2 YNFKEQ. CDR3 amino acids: CASSQEQGITEAFF.

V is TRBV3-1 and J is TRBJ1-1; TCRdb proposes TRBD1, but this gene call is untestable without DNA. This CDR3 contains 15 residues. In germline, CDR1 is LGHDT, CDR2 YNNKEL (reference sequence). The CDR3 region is CASTYLDRPNTEAFF.

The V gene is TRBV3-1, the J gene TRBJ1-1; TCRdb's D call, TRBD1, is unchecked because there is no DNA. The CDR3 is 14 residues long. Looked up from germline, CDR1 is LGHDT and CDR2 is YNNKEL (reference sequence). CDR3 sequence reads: CASIMGGKGTEAFF.

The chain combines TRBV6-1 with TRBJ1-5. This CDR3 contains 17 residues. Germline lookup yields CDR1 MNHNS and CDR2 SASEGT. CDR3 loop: CASMIDGILYSNQPQHF.

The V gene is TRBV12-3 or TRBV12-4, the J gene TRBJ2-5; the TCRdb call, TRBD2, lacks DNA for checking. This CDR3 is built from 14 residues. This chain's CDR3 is CASSSLAEQETQYF.

The CDR3 sequence: CSAIDGTDTQYF. This rearrangement joins TRBV20-1 to TRBJ2-3. Per the germline V gene, CDR1 is DFQATT and CDR2 is SNEGSKA (reference sequence). The CDR3 has 12 residues.

The CDR3 spells CASSQAARGNTIYF. This chain joins TRBV4-3 and TRBJ1-3. There are 14 residues in the CDR3. Germline assignment: CDR1 LGHNA and CDR2 YSLEER.

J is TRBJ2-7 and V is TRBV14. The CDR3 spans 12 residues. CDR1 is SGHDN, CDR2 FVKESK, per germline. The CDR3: CASSQEEGRQYF.

CDR3 residues: CASSRSANQPQHF. The rearrangement joins TRBV5-5 to TRBJ1-5. CDR3 length equals 13 residues. CDR1 and CDR2 from the germline V gene are SGHKS and YYEKEE (reference sequence).

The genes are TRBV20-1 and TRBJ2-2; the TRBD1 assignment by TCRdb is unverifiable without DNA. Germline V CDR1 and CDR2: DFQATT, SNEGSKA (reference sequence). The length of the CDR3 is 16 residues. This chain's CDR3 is CSARDNWGGNTGELFF.

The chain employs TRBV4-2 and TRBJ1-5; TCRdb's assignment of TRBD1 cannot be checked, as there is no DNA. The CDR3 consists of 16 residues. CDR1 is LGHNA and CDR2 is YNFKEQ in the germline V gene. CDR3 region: CASSQGRGQGSQPQHF.

The CDR3 sequence is CASSQVLETQYF. The chain has TRBV14 and TRBJ2-5. The CDR3 is made up of 12 amino acids. Germline values: CDR1 SGHDN, CDR2 FVKESK.

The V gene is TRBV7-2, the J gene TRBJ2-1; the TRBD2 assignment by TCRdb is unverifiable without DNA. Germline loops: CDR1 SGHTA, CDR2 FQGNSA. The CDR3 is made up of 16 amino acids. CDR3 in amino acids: CASSRRYRGGPDEQFF.

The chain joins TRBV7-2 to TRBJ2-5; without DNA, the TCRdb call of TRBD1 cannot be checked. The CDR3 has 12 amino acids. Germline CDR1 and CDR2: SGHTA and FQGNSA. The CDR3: CASSFRGETQYF.

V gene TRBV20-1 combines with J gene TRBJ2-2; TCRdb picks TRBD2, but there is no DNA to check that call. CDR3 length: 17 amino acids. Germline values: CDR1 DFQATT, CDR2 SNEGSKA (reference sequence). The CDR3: CSARVTSGGWGSGELFF.

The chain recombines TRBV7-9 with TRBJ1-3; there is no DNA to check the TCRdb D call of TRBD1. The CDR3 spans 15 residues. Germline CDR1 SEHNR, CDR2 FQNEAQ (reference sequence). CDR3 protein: CASSPLASAGNTIYF. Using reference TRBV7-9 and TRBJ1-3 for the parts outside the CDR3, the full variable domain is DTGVSQNPRHKITKRGQNVTFRCDPISEHNRLYWYRQTLGQGPEFLTYFQNEAQLEKSRLLSDRFSAERPKGSFSTLEIQRTEQGDSAMYLCASSPLASAGNTIYFGEGSWLTVV.

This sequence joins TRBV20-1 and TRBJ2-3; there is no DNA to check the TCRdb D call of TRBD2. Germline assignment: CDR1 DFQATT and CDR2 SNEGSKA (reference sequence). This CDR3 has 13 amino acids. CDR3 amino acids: CSARDLRADTQYF.

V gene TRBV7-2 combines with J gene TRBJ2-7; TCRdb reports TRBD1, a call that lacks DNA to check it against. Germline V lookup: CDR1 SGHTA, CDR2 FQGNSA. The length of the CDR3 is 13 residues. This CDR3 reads CASSPTDWDEQYF.

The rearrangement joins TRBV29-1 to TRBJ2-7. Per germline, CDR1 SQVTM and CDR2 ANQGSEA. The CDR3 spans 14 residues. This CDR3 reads CSVQGTRSSYEQYF.

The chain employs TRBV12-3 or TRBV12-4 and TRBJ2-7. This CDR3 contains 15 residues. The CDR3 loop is CASSLVVHPPYEQYF.